This T cell receptor (beta chain) originates from a study of cytotoxic CD8 clonotypes in ibrutinib-treated CLL. Study at large: Responses: some 24 partial, 2 complete; after median roughly 68 months, about 15 stayed remitted, around twelve progressed. After treatment lasting a median approximately 11 months, range 6 to 36, response samples were collected. Notes on the study in general: Before falling back toward baseline at progression, clonality had risen at the time of ibrutinib response.

About this clone: Its target is unknown.

Libraries were prepared by immunoSEQ multiplex PCR; TCRdb keeps only in-frame clonotypes and omits some of them. Of around 250,000 clones listed, 70% are singletons. The CDR3 totals 15 residues. V lost 2 bases and J lost 1; bases outside the gene matches: 0. Germline V gives CDR1 ENHRY, CDR2 SYGVKD. The sequence was collected from a human donor with chronic lymphocytic leukemia. V and J are TRBV10-3 and TRBJ2-2, with 8 bases lining up with TRBD1. The sequences come from PBMCs, collected after 24 months of ibrutinib treatment. The DNA for the CDR3 is TGTGCCATCAGTGAGGGACAGGGGAACACCGGGGAGCTGTTTTTT. As protein: CAISEGQGNTGELFF.